This TCR beta chain was recorded in a study of T cell responses to AZD1222 COVID-19 vaccine. Assay used: immunoSEQ multiplex PCR; TCRdb lists only in-frame clones, some missing. The repertoire consists of approximately 97,000 clones, with 84% occurring once and the leading ten covering about 17%. The length of the CDR3 is 16 residues. In germline, CDR1 is MDHEN, CDR2 SYDVKM. Trimming shortened V by 2 bases and J by 5 bases, and 17 bases separated the two germline ends. The receptor comes from an adult in good health. The rearrangement joins TRBV28 to TRBJ2-3; tentative D call: TRBD2 (5 bases). The input for sequencing was peripheral blood, taken on day 0 of AZD1222 vaccination. The CDR3 is CASSLGSAGVEDTQYF. For the CDR3, the DNA is TGTGCCAGCAGTTTAGGGTCGGCCGGGGTAGAAGATACGCAGTATTTT.